Below, 31 T cell receptor beta chains from the same sample are listed, as sequenced in a study of Ad26.COV2.S vaccination and SARS-CoV-2 variants. Repertoires were generated with immunoSEQ multiplex PCR, while TCRdb's copy carries only in-frame clones and drops some. The sample lists about half a million clones, 80% to 90% occurring once. Treatment defined: 15 to 20 received Ad26.COV2.S at low or high dose, single or two shots; several received placebo; per-sample allocation not given. It was on day 63 after the first vaccine or placebo injection that samples were taken. Source: peripheral blood, taken in a trial of Ad26.COV2.S vaccine versus placebo. The source of these receptors is a person aged 18-65 years who received the Ad26.COV2.S COVID-19 vaccine or a placebo.

This CDR3 reads CATSRDRGQSYEQYF. The CDR3 DNA sequence: TGTGCCACCAGCAGAGATCGAGGACAGTCCTACGAGCAGTACTTC. The V and J genes are TRBV15 and TRBJ2-7, with D possibly being TRBD1 (6 bases). Germline loops: CDR1 LNHNV, CDR2 YYDKDF (reference sequence). This CDR3 comprises 15 residues. V lost 0 bases and J 1 base, leaving 10 bases between the germline ends.

V gene TRBV6-2 or TRBV6-3 combines with J gene TRBJ1-4; D may be TRBD1 (5 bases). Germline CDR1 and CDR2: MNHEY and SVGEGT. V shed 6 bases and J shed 2 bases, with 10 bases lying between them. The CDR3 contains 14 residues. The CDR3 reads CASSNGGTNEKLFF. The CDR3 region has the DNA TGTGCCAGCAGCAACGGGGGTACTAATGAAAAACTGTTTTTT.

The J gene is TRBJ2-4, the V gene TRBV18; 8 nucleotides align to TRBD2. With 3 bases clipped from V and 2 bases from J, the junction kept 3 bases outside the gene matches. Germline-derived CDR1 and CDR2 are KGHSH and LQKENI. The CDR3 has 15 residues. The CDR3 protein is CASSPGGGTKNIQYF. CDR3 DNA sequence: TGTGCCAGCTCACCGGGCGGGGGGACCAAAAACATTCAGTACTTC.

The chain recombines TRBV6-5 with TRBJ2-7; maybe TRBD1 (6 bases). Germline CDR1 is MNHEY and CDR2 is SVGAGI. This CDR3 is 15 amino acids long. Trimming stripped 2 bases from V and 6 bases from J, with 17 bases between. CDR3 nucleotides: TGTGCCAGCAGTTACGGGGACATCTTTTCAGGCGAGCAGTACTTC. Protein: CASSYGDIFSGEQYF.

The chain couples TRBV12-3 or TRBV12-4 to TRBJ1-2; D unresolved. Trimming took off 5 bases at V and 1 base at J, with 8 bases between the two ends. CDR3 length: 13 amino acids. The CDR3 DNA reads TGTGCCAGCAGTCCTCAGGATAACTATGGCTACACCTTC. Its protein is CASSPQDNYGYTF.

For this clone: The sample has other DNA sequences that encode this CDR3 too. As DNA, the CDR3 is TGTGCCAGCTCACCACGGGGAGACACTGAAGCTTTCTTT. Protein: CASSPRGDTEAFF. This rearrangement joins TRBV18 to TRBJ1-1; D gene uncertain. V was trimmed by 1 base and J by 3 bases, leaving 6 bases between them. The length of the CDR3 is 13 residues. Per the germline V gene, CDR1 is KGHSH and CDR2 is LQKENI.

The CDR3 coding sequence is TGTGCCTGGAGTCCGGCCGGCAAAAACATTCAGTACTTC. Translated, it gives CAWSPAGKNIQYF. The rearrangement joins TRBV30 to TRBJ2-4; no firm D call. This CDR3 has 13 residues. Germline CDR1 is GTSNPN and CDR2 is SVGIG (reference sequence). V lost 2 bases, J lost 3 bases, and 8 bases lay in between.

This chain joins TRBV19 and TRBJ2-5; a weak D match, TRBD1 (6 bases). Germline V gene data show CDR1 as LNHDA and CDR2 as SQIVND (reference sequence). This CDR3 region has 13 residues. V lost 6 bases and J lost 4, with 12 bases in between. The CDR3 DNA sequence: TGTGCCAGTAGGCGTACAGGGCGAGAGACCCAGTACTTC. This encodes CASRRTGRETQYF.

The rearrangement uses TRBV5-5 and TRBJ1-2, with D hard to call. Germline V gene lookup returns CDR1 SGHKS and CDR2 YYEKEE (reference sequence). This CDR3 contains 13 residues. V was clipped by 6 bases and J by 4 bases, with 13 bases between them. In nucleotides, the CDR3 is TGTGCCAGCAATACCCGCGGGAGCTATGGCTACACCTTC. Its translation is CASNTRGSYGYTF.

The chain uses TRBV6-2 or TRBV6-3 and TRBJ2-7; 7 positions agree with TRBD1. V lost 0 bases to trimming and J lost 3 bases; unmatched junction nucleotides: 2. Germline V gives CDR1 MNHEY, CDR2 SVGEGT. This CDR3 is 14 amino acids long. The CDR3 DNA follows: TGTGCCAGCAGTTACTCTCGGGACAGCTACGAGCAGTACTTC. Its translation is CASSYSRDSYEQYF.

The rearrangement links TRBV24-1 to TRBJ1-2; D unclear. Germline V gives CDR1 KGHDR, CDR2 SFDVKD. V lost 0 bases and J lost 7, with 5 bases in between. The CDR3 sequence is 12 residues long. CDR3 region: CATSDLRSGYTF. The DNA for the CDR3 is TGTGCCACCAGTGATTTGCGCAGTGGCTACACCTTC.

The gene calls are TRBV12-5 and TRBJ2-3; 10 bases are shared with TRBD2. The CDR3 runs 12 residues. Trimming cost V 4 bases and J 10 bases; bases outside gene matches: 2. Germline CDR1 LGHNT, CDR2 FRNRAP. The CDR3 region is CASGSSGGAQYF. CDR3 DNA sequence: TGTGCTAGTGGTTCTAGCGGGGGAGCGCAGTATTTT.

Worth noting for this clone: The same CDR3 arises from other DNA sequences in this sample as well. The chain joins TRBV30 to TRBJ2-7, with 10 nucleotides matching TRBD1. The germline V gene has CDR1 GTSNPN and CDR2 SVGIG (reference sequence). Trimming took 3 bases from V and 6 from J; bases not matched to a gene: 5. The length of the CDR3 is 13 residues. For the CDR3, the DNA is TGTGCCTGGAGCGCCGGACAGGGGGGCGAGCAGTACTTC. Translation gives CAWSAGQGGEQYF.

As regards this clone: Other DNA sequences in this specimen translate into the identical CDR3. V usage is TRBV6-5 and J usage is TRBJ2-3, with TRBD1 matching 11 bases. CDR1 MNHEY and CDR2 SVGAGI come from the germline V gene. This CDR3 is built from 15 residues. V shed 5 bases and J 1 base; nucleotides not matched to a gene: 2. As DNA, the CDR3 is TGTGCCAGCAGTCGGGACAGGGGGGGCACAGATACGCAGTATTTT. It is translated as CASSRDRGGTDTQYF.

This chain joins TRBV3-1 (or the pseudogene TRBV3-2) and TRBJ2-3, with D tentatively TRBD2 (7 bases). The V gene lost 7 bases and the J gene lost 6 bases, with 20 bases spanning the gap. Germline V gene data show CDR1 as LGHDT and CDR2 as YNNKEL (reference sequence). The CDR3 totals 15 residues. CDR3 region: CASIWGRGLGDTQYF. The CDR3 nucleotides are TGTGCCAGCATTTGGGGGCGGGGGCTTGGGGATACGCAGTATTTT.

This chain uses TRBV10-3 with TRBJ2-3, with D maybe TRBD2 (5 bases). CDR1 and CDR2 from the germline V gene are ENHRY and SYGVKD. V lost 2 bases and J 1 base, leaving 10 bases between the germline ends. CDR3 length equals 15 residues. The CDR3 bases are TGTGCCATCAGTGAGGGGAGAATGGGCACAGATACGCAGTATTTT. Protein: CAISEGRMGTDTQYF.

This clone has a single count. This chain connects TRBV18 to TRBJ2-3; D gene uncertain. Trimming stripped 2 bases from V and 1 base from J, with 10 bases between. The germline gives CDR1 KGHSH, CDR2 LQKENI. The CDR3 runs 15 residues. The CDR3 nucleotides are TGTGCCAGCTCACCAGGGGATCTAGGCACAGATACGCAGTATTTT. Translating it yields CASSPGDLGTDTQYF.

The chain uses TRBV7-6 and TRBJ2-7, with TRBD1 identical over 8 bases. CDR1 SGHVS and CDR2 FNYEAQ come from the germline V gene. The CDR3 sequence is 14 residues long. With 3 bases clipped from V and 2 bases from J, the junction kept 3 bases outside the gene matches. The CDR3 DNA sequence: TGTGCCAGCAGCTTCACAGGGGGGACCTACGAGCAGTACTTC. Translated, it gives CASSFTGGTYEQYF.

The chain combines TRBV15 with TRBJ2-1, with D perhaps TRBD2 (6 bases). This CDR3 contains 14 residues. With 7 bases removed from V and 4 bases from J, the gap between germline ends came to 14 bases. Germline V gene data show CDR1 as LNHNV and CDR2 as YYDKDF (reference sequence). The CDR3 DNA follows: TGTGCCACCAAGTCCCTGCGGGATTACAATGAGCAGTTCTTC. As protein: CATKSLRDYNEQFF.

This chain connects TRBV28 to TRBJ2-7; 8 nucleotides match TRBD1. The length of the CDR3 is 16 residues. The V gene end was trimmed by 1 base and the J gene end by 3 bases; junction bases not matched to a gene: 8. Germline V lookup: CDR1 MDHEN, CDR2 SYDVKM. As DNA, the CDR3 is TGTGCCAGCAGTTTATACGGGACAGGCCACAACTACGAGCAGTACTTC. Its protein product is CASSLYGTGHNYEQYF. The full variable domain, completed using reference TRBV28 and TRBJ2-7, is DVKVTQSSRYLVKRTGEKVFLECVQDMDHENMFWYRQDPGLGLRLIYFSYDVKMKEKGDIPEGYSVSREKKERFSLILESASTNQTSMYLCASSLYGTGHNYEQYFGPGTRLTVT.

This chain uses TRBV7-8 with TRBJ1-1; D is perhaps TRBD1 (6 bases). The CDR3 has 15 amino acids. Germline V lookup: CDR1 SGHVS, CDR2 FQNEAQ. V was shortened by 1 base and J by 6 bases, with 15 bases between the two germline ends. CDR3 loop: CASSLVRGAFAEAFF. The CDR3 nucleotides are TGTGCCAGCAGCTTAGTGAGGGGGGCATTTGCTGAAGCTTTCTTT.

V and J are TRBV9 and TRBJ1-5; D perhaps matches TRBD1 (6 bases). V lost 3 bases to trimming and J lost 6 bases, with 13 bases between them. CDR1 SGDLS and CDR2 YYNGEE come from the germline V gene. This CDR3 has 14 residues. The CDR3 sequence: CASSGGQVGQPQHF. CDR3 in DNA: TGTGCCAGCAGCGGGGGGCAGGTGGGTCAGCCCCAGCATTTT.

In its sample, this clone was seen once. V usage is TRBV9 and J usage is TRBJ2-1, with unresolved D. The CDR3 spans 15 residues. V was cut by 0 bases and J by 0 bases, with 7 bases left in between. Looked up from germline, CDR1 is SGDLS and CDR2 is YYNGEE. CDR3 region: CASSVVSASYNEQFF. The CDR3, as DNA: TGTGCCAGCAGCGTAGTATCTGCCTCCTACAATGAGCAGTTCTTC.

The rearrangement uses TRBV6-6 and TRBJ1-1; D is perhaps TRBD1 (5 bases). From germline, CDR1 is MNHNY and CDR2 SVGAGI (reference sequence). The CDR3 covers 15 residues. V was trimmed by 5 bases and J by 3 bases, leaving 16 bases between them. The CDR3 nucleotides read TGTGCCAGCAGTGGGGGACTGGGGAGGGACACTGAAGCTTTCTTT. Translating gives CASSGGLGRDTEAFF.

The chain is built from TRBV18 and TRBJ1-1; 8 bases are a match to TRBD1. Germline CDR1 reads KGHSH; CDR2 reads LQKENI. The CDR3 has 18 residues. The junction had 12 bases not matched to a gene; V was cut back by 2 bases and J by 1 base. The CDR3: CASSPKILEGTGNTEAFF. In DNA form, the CDR3 reads TGTGCCAGCTCACCAAAAATCTTAGAGGGGACAGGGAACACTGAAGCTTTCTTT.

This chain links TRBV25-1 with TRBJ1-2, with 9 positions matching TRBD1. Trimming at V came to 2 bases and at J to 8 bases, leaving 12 bases not matched to a gene. Germline V CDR1 and CDR2: MGHDK, SYGVNS. The CDR3 has 16 amino acids. The CDR3 here is CASSELTPDRGWGYTF. The CDR3 nucleotides are TGTGCCAGCAGTGAACTCACCCCGGACAGGGGATGGGGCTACACCTTC.

The V and J genes are TRBV9 and TRBJ2-1; D might be TRBD2 (6 bases). Trimming shortened V by 0 bases and J by 7 bases, and 17 bases separated the two germline ends. This CDR3 region has 16 residues. The germline CDR1 and CDR2 sequences are SGDLS and YYNGEE. The CDR3 protein is CASSVATTRSGNEQFF. Written as DNA, the CDR3 is TGTGCCAGCAGCGTAGCTACGACTAGGTCGGGTAATGAGCAGTTCTTC.

The chain couples TRBV28 to TRBJ1-3; D is uncertain. Deletions cut 3 bases from V and 2 bases from J, with 8 bases between. CDR3 length: 14 amino acids. The germline gives CDR1 MDHEN, CDR2 SYDVKM. CDR3: CASSLSLTGNTIYF. Here the CDR3 DNA reads TGTGCCAGCAGTTTGAGCTTGACTGGAAACACCATATATTTT.

The chain uses TRBV28 and TRBJ2-1; D gene uncertain. The V gene lost 8 bases and the J gene lost 6 bases, with 8 bases spanning the gap. Germline V CDR1 and CDR2: MDHEN, SYDVKM. The CDR3 is 11 residues long. In DNA, the CDR3 is TGTGCCAGCGCTTGGGGCAATGAGCAGTTCTTC. Its translation: CASAWGNEQFF.

V is TRBV27 and J is TRBJ1-2, with D maybe TRBD1 (5 bases). Trimming removed 6 bases from V and 4 bases from J, with 9 bases in between. The germline V gene encodes CDR1 MNHEY and CDR2 SMNVEV (reference sequence). The CDR3 totals 12 residues. CDR3 sequence: CASRSGGYGYTF. As DNA, the CDR3 is TGTGCCAGCAGAAGCGGGGGCTATGGCTACACCTTC.

The rearrangement links TRBV2 to TRBJ2-2; D may be TRBD1 (6 bases). CDR3 length: 14 amino acids. Germline V CDR1 and CDR2: SNHLY, FYNNEI. V was cut by 5 bases and J by 5 bases, with 12 bases left in between. The CDR3 sequence is CASSRQGLTGELFF. The CDR3 nucleotides read TGTGCCAGCAGTCGCCAGGGGTTGACCGGGGAGCTGTTTTTT.